This T cell receptor (beta chain) was sequenced in a study of cytomegalovirus exposure and HLA in healthy donors. Amplification used 60 Vbeta primers and 13 Jbeta primers. TCRdb keeps only in-frame clones here, not all; method: immunoSEQ multiplex PCR. The sample holds around 91,000 clones, roughly 84% seen once. The CDR3 runs to 15 residues. Trimming shortened V by 8 bases and J by 3 bases, and 19 bases separated the two germline ends. Germline V gene sequence: CDR1 MNHEY, CDR2 SMNVEV (reference sequence). The receptor's source is a man aged 18 to 30 in good health and CMV-seronegative. The V gene is TRBV27, the J gene TRBJ1-2; possible D gene TRBD1, 5 bases. Sequences were obtained from PBMCs. CDR3 sequence: CASWGLGQLYYGYTF. The CDR3 DNA reads as TGTGCCAGCTGGGGCCTGGGCCAGCTCTACTATGGCTACACCTTC.